What follows are 28 T cell receptor beta chains derived from one specimen sequenced in a study of cytomegalovirus exposure and HLA in healthy donors. PCR amplification relied on 60 Vbeta primers (plus 13 Jbeta primers). The assay was immunoSEQ multiplex PCR, and TCRdb's table has in-frame clones only and misses some. The repertoire has 110,000 or so clones, 81% of them found once; the top ten carry about 1.8%. Sequenced material: PBMCs. The receptors come from a middle-aged man in good health and CMV-seronegative.

The chain is built from TRBV7-7 and TRBJ2-2; 7 bases align to TRBD1. The length of the CDR3 is 14 residues. Germline loops: CDR1 SSHAT, CDR2 FNYEAQ (reference sequence). The CDR3 bases are TGTGCTCTGGGACAGACAACGAACACCGGGGAGCTGTTTTTT. Amino acid sequence: CALGQTTNTGELFF.

V usage is TRBV7-9 and J usage is TRBJ2-7; TRBD2 aligns across 9 bases. The germline V gene encodes CDR1 SEHNR and CDR2 FQNEAQ (reference sequence). Trimming cost V 1 base and J 4 bases; bases outside gene matches: 5. This CDR3 spans 15 amino acids. CDR3 residues: CASSLGNSGSYEQYF. CDR3 nucleotides: TGTGCCAGCAGCTTAGGTAATAGCGGGAGTTACGAGCAGTACTTC.

The chain carries TRBV7-9 and TRBJ2-2, with 10 nucleotides matching TRBD2. Looked up from germline, CDR1 is SEHNR and CDR2 is FQNEAQ (reference sequence). The length of the CDR3 is 19 residues. V lost 4 bases, J lost 0 bases, and 11 bases stayed unmatched. CDR3 amino acids: CASSSWGIAGGTNTGELFF. The CDR3 DNA reads as TGTGCCAGCAGCTCGTGGGGGATAGCGGGAGGAACGAACACCGGGGAGCTGTTTTTT.

The rearrangement joins TRBV6-4 to TRBJ2-3; TRBD2 agrees at 7 bases. Unmatched junction bases numbered 2, after V lost 3 bases and J lost 2 bases. Germline-derived CDR1 and CDR2 are MRHNA and SNTAGT. The CDR3 is 14 amino acids. CDR3 in amino acids: CASSEREHTDTQYF. CDR3 in DNA: TGTGCCAGCAGTGAGCGGGAGCACACAGATACGCAGTATTTT.

The rearrangement uses TRBV18 and TRBJ2-2, with 9 bases aligning to TRBD2. In germline, CDR1 is KGHSH, CDR2 LQKENI. Unmatched junction bases numbered 10, after V lost 3 bases and J lost 5 bases. The CDR3 extends over 17 amino acids. CDR3 sequence: CASSPGSGSSGTGELFF. CDR3 nucleotide sequence: TGTGCCAGCTCACCGGGTAGCGGGAGTAGCGGAACCGGGGAGCTGTTTTTT.

This clone was seen a single time. This chain uses TRBV6-5 with TRBJ1-1; D not resolved. This CDR3 is built from 12 residues. V was trimmed by 8 bases and J by 1 base, leaving 8 bases between them. The germline gives CDR1 MNHEY, CDR2 SVGAGI. DNA for the CDR3: TGTGCCAGCCAGAACCCGAACACTGAAGCTTTCTTT. It encodes CASQNPNTEAFF.

This chain connects TRBV7-9 to TRBJ1-5, with 7 bases fitting TRBD1. The ends lost 3 bases at V and 4 bases at J; junction bases unmatched: 12. The CDR3 consists of 17 residues. CDR1 is SEHNR and CDR2 is FQNEAQ in the germline V gene (reference sequence). Here the CDR3 DNA reads TGTGCCAGCAGCTTTGGTGCAGGGGGGATACGGAATCAGCCCCAGCATTTT. Its translation: CASSFGAGGIRNQPQHF. Using reference TRBV7-9 and TRBJ1-5 for the parts outside the CDR3, the full variable domain is DTGVSQNPRHKITKRGQNVTFRCDPISEHNRLYWYRQTLGQGPEFLTYFQNEAQLEKSRLLSDRFSAERPKGSFSTLEIQRTEQGDSAMYLCASSFGAGGIRNQPQHFGDGTRLSIL.

The J gene is TRBJ2-1, the V gene TRBV7-3; 9 bases map to TRBD2. The germline CDR1 and CDR2 sequences are SGHTA and FQGTGA. This CDR3 has 15 residues. V gave up 0 bases and J gave up 9 bases; unmatched junction bases: 6. This CDR3 is CASSLTSGSRVEQFF. The CDR3 coding sequence is TGTGCCAGCAGCTTAACTAGCGGGAGTAGGGTTGAGCAGTTCTTC.

The genes are TRBV13 and TRBJ1-6; D remains ambiguous. Germline V lookup: CDR1 PRHDT, CDR2 FYEKMQ (reference sequence). CDR3 length equals 14 residues. The germline V and J ends were trimmed by 5 bases and 4 bases, with 9 bases remaining between them. CDR3 residues: CASSVKNYNSPLHF. For the CDR3, the DNA is TGTGCCAGCAGCGTAAAAAATTATAATTCACCCCTCCACTTT.

The V and J genes are TRBV30 and TRBJ1-2; 8 bases agree with TRBD1. Trimming removed 1 base from V and 4 bases from J; junction bases left unmatched: 5. The germline CDR1 and CDR2 sequences are GTSNPN and SVGIG (reference sequence). The CDR3 loop spans 14 amino acids. The CDR3: CAWSGQGMSYGYTF. The CDR3 DNA reads TGTGCCTGGAGTGGACAGGGGATGTCCTATGGCTACACCTTC.

Remarks on this clone: A read error may produce the germline difference seen at one junction end. The same CDR3 can be traced to other DNA sequences in this sample. The chain combines TRBV5-4 with TRBJ2-6, with a weak D call TRBD1 (5 bases). CDR3 length: 18 residues. The germline CDR1 and CDR2 sequences are SGHNT and YYREEE (reference sequence). CDR3 nucleotide sequence: TGTGCCAGCAGCTTGGGTTTAGTGGGCCTCTCTGGGGCCAACGGCCTGACTTTC. Translation: CASSLGLVGLSGANGLTF.

The chain joins TRBV18 to TRBJ2-2; 9 nucleotides line up with TRBD1. Germline CDR1 KGHSH, CDR2 LQKENI. With V trimmed by 2 bases and J by 2 bases, 3 bases remained unmatched. This CDR3 has 16 residues. The CDR3 is CASSPRDRVNTGELFF. CDR3 nucleotide sequence: TGTGCCAGCTCACCAAGGGACAGGGTTAACACCGGGGAGCTGTTTTTT.

The rearrangement links TRBV7-3 to TRBJ1-6; 12 bases map to TRBD1. J was trimmed by 9 bases and V by 2 bases; bases with no gene match: 5. Germline V CDR1 and CDR2: SGHTA, FQGTGA. This CDR3 is built from 16 residues. In nucleotides, the CDR3 is TGTGCCAGCAGCTTAGGGGGGGGACAGGGGGCTTCACCCCTCCACTTT. As protein: CASSLGGGQGASPLHF.

The rearrangement links TRBV4-3 to TRBJ1-2, with D possibly matching TRBD1 (5 bases). V lost 1 base, J lost 2 bases, and 11 bases lay in between. The CDR3 sequence is 15 residues long. CDR1 LGHNA and CDR2 YSLEER come from the germline V gene. CDR3: CASSQALGPNYGYTF. CDR3 sequence (DNA): TGCGCCAGCAGCCAAGCTTTGGGGCCAAACTATGGCTACACCTTC.

The J gene is TRBJ2-7, the V gene TRBV7-9; D perhaps matches TRBD2 (6 bases). V was trimmed by 5 bases and J by 7 bases, leaving 12 bases between them. This CDR3 has 12 residues. CDR1 is SEHNR, CDR2 FQNEAQ, per germline (reference sequence). This chain's CDR3 is CASSLDYREQYF. The CDR3 region has the DNA TGTGCCAGCAGCCTGGACTATCGAGAGCAGTACTTC.

With respect to this clone: The germline gene is not matched at one end of the junction; a read error may be the cause. The chain carries TRBV7-7 and TRBJ2-1; TRBD1 aligns across 9 bases. This CDR3 region has 17 residues. Germline lookup yields CDR1 SSHAT and CDR2 FNYEAQ (reference sequence). The CDR3 loop is CASSLAAGTGSYNEQFF. CDR3 sequence (DNA): TGTGCTAGCAGCTTAGCAGCTGGGACAGGGTCCTACAATGAGCAGTTCTTC.

J is TRBJ2-5 and V is TRBV19; TRBD2 agrees at 11 bases. This CDR3 spans 16 amino acids. Germline CDR1 LNHDA, CDR2 SQIVND (reference sequence). The V segment lost 4 bases and the J segment 2 bases; nucleotides outside the gene matches: 6. The CDR3 nucleotides are TGTGCCAGTAGTACGACGGGACTAGCGGTACAAGAGACCCAGTACTTC. It codes for CASSTTGLAVQETQYF. Supplemented by reference TRBV19 and TRBJ2-5, the full variable domain reads DGGITQSPKYLFRKEGQNVTLSCEQNLNHDAMYWYRQDPGQGLRLIYYSQIVNDFQKGDIAEGYSVSREKKESFPLTVTSAQKNPTAFYLCASSTTGLAVQETQYFGPGTRLLVL.

This rearrangement joins TRBV6-1 to TRBJ2-7; perhaps TRBD1 as D (6 bases). V was cut by 10 bases and J by 2 bases, with 21 bases left in between. Per the germline V gene, CDR1 is MNHNS and CDR2 is SASEGT. CDR3 length equals 15 residues. As DNA, the CDR3 is TGTGCCACCCTAGTAACAGGGAGTGGGACCTACGAGCAGTACTTC. It translates to CATLVTGSGTYEQYF.

This clone appeared once. The V call is TRBV4-3, the J call TRBJ2-7; possible D gene TRBD1, 7 bases. Germline CDR1 is LGHNA and CDR2 is YSLEER. Trimming pared 5 bases from V and 3 bases from J, leaving 17 bases between. This CDR3 has 15 amino acids. The CDR3 region has the DNA TGCGCCAGCAGCGAACAGGGGCGGGGAGGCTACGAGCAGTACTTC. This codes for CASSEQGRGGYEQYF.

The V call is TRBV28, the J call TRBJ1-3; the D is unclear. Trimming cost V 6 bases and J 2 bases, with 11 bases left between them. The CDR3 contains 14 residues. Germline CDR1 MDHEN, CDR2 SYDVKM. Written as DNA, the CDR3 is TGTGCCAGCAGCCTTAGGAGGACTGGAAACACCATATATTTT. As protein: CASSLRRTGNTIYF.

The chain has TRBV7-9 and TRBJ2-3; 11 bases align to TRBD2. Losses at the gene ends were 5 bases for V and 1 base for J; bases not matched to a gene: 5. The CDR3 covers 16 residues. Germline values: CDR1 SEHNR, CDR2 FQNEAQ (reference sequence). CDR3 region: CASSDGTSGRTDTQYF. CDR3 nucleotides: TGTGCCAGCAGCGATGGGACTAGCGGACGCACAGATACGCAGTATTTT.

The chain uses TRBV12-5 and TRBJ1-2, with D perhaps TRBD1 (5 bases). The CDR3 loop spans 12 amino acids. Trimming took off 6 bases at V and 4 bases at J, with 9 bases between the two ends. Germline V lookup: CDR1 LGHNT, CDR2 FRNRAP. The CDR3 region has the DNA TGTGCTAGTGGCCGGGACTCCTATGGCTACACCTTC. It specifies CASGRDSYGYTF. The entire variable domain, with the rest obtained from reference TRBV12-5 and TRBJ1-2, is as follows: DARVTQTPRHKVTEMGQEVTMRCQPILGHNTVFWYRQTMMQGLELLAYFRNRAPLDDSGMPKDRFSAEMPDATLATLKIQPSEPRDSAVYFCASGRDSYGYTFGSGTRLTVV.

The chain carries TRBV11-2 and TRBJ1-4; possible D gene TRBD1, 5 bases. CDR1 and CDR2 (germline): SGHAT, FQNNGV. V dropped 1 base and J dropped 9 bases, with 15 bases sitting between them. This CDR3 spans 15 amino acids. The CDR3 loop reads CASSLGPEMGQKLFF. DNA of the CDR3: TGTGCCAGCAGCTTAGGTCCGGAGATGGGGCAAAAACTGTTTTTT. The complete variable domain, with remaining parts taken from reference TRBV11-2 and TRBJ1-4, reads EAGVAQSPRYKIIEKRQSVAFWCNPISGHATLYWYQQILGQGPKLLIQFQNNGVVDDSQLPKDRFSAERLKGVDSTLKIQPAKLEDSAVYLCASSLGPEMGQKLFFGSGTQLSVL.

This chain connects TRBV19 to TRBJ2-5; a possible D gene is TRBD1 (6 bases). CDR1 is LNHDA, CDR2 SQIVND, per germline (reference sequence). This CDR3 has 15 amino acids. V lost 5 bases, J lost 5 bases, and 18 bases lay in between. The CDR3 sequence: CASSGPNRVGETQYF. CDR3 sequence (DNA): TGTGCCAGTAGTGGGCCGAACAGGGTAGGGGAGACCCAGTACTTC.

The chain employs TRBV27 and TRBJ1-5; D call uncertain. Between the trimmed V and J ends, which lost 6 bases and 2 bases, there was a span of 14 bases. Per germline, CDR1 MNHEY and CDR2 SMNVEV (reference sequence). CDR3 length: 15 amino acids. CDR3 sequence: CASSPRREGNQPQHF. CDR3 in DNA: TGTGCCAGCAGCCCAAGGCGGGAGGGCAATCAGCCCCAGCATTTT.

The chain employs TRBV9 and TRBJ2-3; a possible D gene is TRBD1 (5 bases). The CDR3 length is 14 residues. Trimming took off 4 bases at V and 0 bases at J, with 9 bases between the two ends. The germline CDR1 and CDR2 sequences are SGDLS and YYNGEE. For the CDR3, the DNA is TGTGCCAGCAGCTCAGGGATGAGCACAGATACGCAGTATTTT. As protein: CASSSGMSTDTQYF.

The gene calls are TRBV5-6 and TRBJ1-2, with D perhaps TRBD1 (6 bases). The germline V gene has CDR1 SGHDT and CDR2 YYEEEE. The CDR3 sequence is 14 residues long. V lost 5 bases, J lost 6 bases, and 17 bases lay in between. CDR3 region: CASSSRGAGDGYTF. CDR3 sequence (DNA): TGTGCCAGCAGTTCCCGAGGGGCAGGGGATGGCTACACCTTC.

The chain combines TRBV5-1 with TRBJ2-2, with D possibly matching TRBD2 (5 bases). Germline V CDR1 and CDR2: SGHRS, YFSETQ. V was cut by 9 bases and J by 8 bases, with 14 bases left in between. The CDR3 spans 12 residues. The CDR3 region has the DNA TGCGCCACCCGGACTTCCACTGGGGAGCTGTTTTTT. This codes for CATRTSTGELFF.